The clone carrying this T cell receptor (beta chain) was seen a few times. What it recognizes is unknown. This sample is drawn from a study of identical twins. A universal primer site came from template switching; cDNA carried unique molecular identifiers. Via MiXCR, TCRdb re-called the 5' RACE reads, giving one row per CDR3 protein. The repertoire includes under 450,000 distinct CDR3 sequences, 15% to 20% of them detected once, and approximately 12% sits in the top ten. The study's findings and limits: Low generation-probability sequences were in excess among twin-shared out-of-frame alpha sequences.

Trimming shortened V by 2 bases and J by 1 base, and 15 bases separated the two germline ends. This CDR3 contains 16 residues. Germline CDR1 is MNHEY and CDR2 is SVGEGT. The rearrangement joins TRBV6-2 or TRBV6-3 to TRBJ2-7; D may be TRBD2 (5 bases). This sequence was found in a man aged 50-60 years in good health. The material sequenced was naive T cells sorted from blood. DNA for the CDR3: TGTGCCAGCAGTTACCGAAAGCCAGCGGATTCCTACGAGCAGTACTTC. It encodes CASSYRKPADSYEQYF.